This T cell receptor (beta chain) was recovered during a study of blood T cell repertoires in COVID-19. The wider study: Whether acute or convalescent, the COVID-19 samples came from the United States, Italy and Spain.

This CDR3 is 19 amino acids long. V trimming: 7 bases; J trimming: 7 bases; junction bases outside the gene matches: 19. CDR1 is MDHEN and CDR2 is SYDVKM in the germline V gene. Study processing details: Counts of nucleated cells, estimated from reference gene primer amplification, were obtained. Measured with immunoSEQ multiplex PCR; TCRdb has only the in-frame clones, and not every one. The DNA gave D and trimming, while V, J and clone size come from that table. The sample has 150,000 to 200,000 clones, just under 90% seen once; the top ten hold about 9.4%. The V gene is TRBV28, the J gene TRBJ1-4; TRBD1 matches at 12 bases. The sequencing sample was made of peripheral blood. This sequence was found in a woman in her sixties or seventies with COVID-19, enrolled during active disease. Here the CDR3 reads CASIPHLSRDRGRGEKLFF. Written as DNA, the CDR3 is TGTGCCAGCATCCCTCACCTGAGCCGGGACAGGGGGCGTGGTGAAAAACTGTTTTTT.